These 5 T cell receptor beta chains originate from one sample sequenced in a study of blood T cell repertoires in COVID-19. Clones were sequenced by immunoSEQ multiplex PCR, and TCRdb holds only the in-frame ones, with some missing. This table holds approximately 300,000 clones, roughly nine tenths found once. Source material: PBMCs or T cells enriched from blood (not recorded which). All receptors come from a woman aged 25 to 39 who had been exposed to COVID-19.

The chain recombines TRBV5-6 with TRBJ1-5; no clear D gene. Germline lookup yields CDR1 SGHDT and CDR2 YYEEEE. The CDR3 has 15 amino acids. V was cut by 3 bases and J by 3 bases, with 13 bases left in between. The CDR3 reads CASSSKTRNNQPQHF. The CDR3 DNA follows: TGTGCCAGCAGCTCGAAGACAAGGAACAATCAGCCCCAGCATTTT.

In nucleotides, the CDR3 is TGCGCCAGCAGCGTACAGGGGTGGGGAAACATTCAGTACTTC. Translating gives CASSVQGWGNIQYF. V usage is TRBV5-1 and J usage is TRBJ2-4; 7 bases align to TRBD1. V gave up 4 bases and J gave up 6 bases; unmatched junction bases: 7. This CDR3 is 14 amino acids long. Germline CDR1 and CDR2: SGHRS and YFSETQ.

V and J are TRBV12-5 and TRBJ1-1; possibly TRBD1 for D (5 bases). From germline, CDR1 is LGHNT and CDR2 FRNRAP. V dropped 1 base and J dropped 7 bases, with 10 bases sitting between them. The CDR3 runs to 13 residues. The CDR3 spells CASGLGETVEAFF. The CDR3 DNA is TGTGCTAGTGGTTTGGGAGAGACAGTTGAAGCTTTCTTT.

This clone was seen a single time. The CDR3 DNA follows: TGTGCCAGCAGTTTGGCACAGGGCTCAGTGACTTTC. Translation: CASSLAQGSVTF. The rearrangement uses TRBV12-3 or TRBV12-4 and TRBJ2-6; TRBD1 might be the D (6 bases). This CDR3 region has 12 residues. Trimming cost V 3 bases and J 17 bases, with 14 bases left between them.

The V gene is TRBV4-2, the J gene TRBJ2-3; perhaps TRBD2 as D (7 bases). The V gene's germline CDR1 is LGHNA and CDR2 YNFKEQ. CDR3 length: 15 residues. Trimming shortened V by 4 bases and J by 1 base, and 12 bases separated the two germline ends. The CDR3 here is CASSRAGAGTDTQYF. The CDR3, as DNA: TGTGCCAGCAGCCGGGCGGGGGCGGGCACAGATACGCAGTATTTT.